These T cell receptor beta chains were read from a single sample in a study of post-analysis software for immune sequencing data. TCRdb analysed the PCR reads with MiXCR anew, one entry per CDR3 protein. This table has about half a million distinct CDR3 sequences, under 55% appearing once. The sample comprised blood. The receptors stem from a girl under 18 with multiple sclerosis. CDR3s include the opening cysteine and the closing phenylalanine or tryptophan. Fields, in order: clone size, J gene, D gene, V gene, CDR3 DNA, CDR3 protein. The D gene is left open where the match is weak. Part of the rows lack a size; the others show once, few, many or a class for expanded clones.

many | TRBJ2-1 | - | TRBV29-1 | TGCAGCGTTAAGGCGAACAATGAGCAGTTCTTC | CSVKANNEQFF
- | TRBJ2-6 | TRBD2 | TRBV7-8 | TGTGCCAGCAGCGCTAGACTAGCGGGAGGGTCCTCTGGGGTCAACGTCCTGACTTTC | CASSARLAGGSSGVNVLTF
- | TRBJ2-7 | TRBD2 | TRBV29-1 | TGCAGCGTCGGGACTAGCTCCCACGAGCAGTACTTC | CSVGTSSHEQYF
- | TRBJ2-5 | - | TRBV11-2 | TGTGCCAGCAGCTTATCCGGATGGAGAGAGACCCAGTACTTC | CASSLSGWRETQYF
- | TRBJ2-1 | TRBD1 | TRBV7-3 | TGTGCCAGCAGCCGAGTGGCGGGGGGACAGGGGGTATACAATGAGCAGTTCTTC | CASSRVAGGQGVYNEQFF
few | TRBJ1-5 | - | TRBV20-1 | TGCAGTGCTAGAGATCGCGGGGAATATAGCAATCAGCCCCAGCATTTT | CSARDRGEYSNQPQHF
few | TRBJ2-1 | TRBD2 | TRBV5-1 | TGCGCCAGCAGCGGCCGACTAGCGGAGGATGAGCAGTTCTTC | CASSGRLAEDEQFF
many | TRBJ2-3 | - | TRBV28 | TGTGCCAGCAGTTTAGAAAGAACTACGCAGTATTTT | CASSLERTTQYF
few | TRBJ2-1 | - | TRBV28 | TGTGCCAGCAGCCTGACGGGGGACAGTCCATACAATGAGCAGTTCTTC | CASSLTGDSPYNEQFF
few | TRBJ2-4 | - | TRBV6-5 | TGTGCCAGCAGTTACTCATGGCTAGCGAGGAACATTCAGTACTTC | CASSYSWLARNIQYF
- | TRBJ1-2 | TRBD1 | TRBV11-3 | TGTGCCAGCAGCTTATGGACAGGGGCCCTCTATGGCTACACCTTC | CASSLWTGALYGYTF
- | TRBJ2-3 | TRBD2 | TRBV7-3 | TGTGCCAGCAGCACGGGAGGGGTCGCAGATACGCAGTATTTT | CASSTGGVADTQYF
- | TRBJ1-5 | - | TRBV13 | TGTGCCAGCAGCTGGGGTGGTACAGGCAATCAGCCCCAGCATTTT | CASSWGGTGNQPQHF
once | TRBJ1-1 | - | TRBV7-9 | TGTGCCAGCAGCTGGGGGGGGACCACTGAAGCTTTCTTT | CASSWGGTTEAFF
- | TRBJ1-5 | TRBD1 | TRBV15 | TGTGCCACCAGCCCAGACCTTACAGACAGGGAGGGCAATCAGCCCCAGCATTTT | CATSPDLTDREGNQPQHF
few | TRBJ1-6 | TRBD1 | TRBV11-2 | TGTGCCAGCAGCTTAGAGACAGGGATTCATTCACCCCTCCACTTT | CASSLETGIHSPLHF
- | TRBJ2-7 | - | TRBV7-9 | TGTGCCAGCAGCGCTAGCAGGAGGTCCGAGCAGTACTTC | CASSASRRSEQYF
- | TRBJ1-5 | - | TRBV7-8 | TGTGCCAGCAGCTTAAGGGAGAGCAATCAGCCCCAGCATTTT | CASSLRESNQPQHF
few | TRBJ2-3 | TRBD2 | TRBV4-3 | TGCGCCAGCAGCTATAGCGGGAGTAACCAGTATTTT | CASSYSGSNQYF
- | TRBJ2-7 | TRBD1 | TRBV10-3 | TGTGCCATCAGTCCAGGGACAGGGGGCTACGAGCAGTACTTC | CAISPGTGGYEQYF
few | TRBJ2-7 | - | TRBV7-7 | TGTGCTAGCAGCGGGGAGACAGGGGCCGAGCAGTACTTC | CASSGETGAEQYF
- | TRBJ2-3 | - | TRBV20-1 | TGCAGTTTCTCGGGCCAAACAGATACGCAGTATTTT | CSFSGQTDTQYF
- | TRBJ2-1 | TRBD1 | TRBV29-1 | TGCAGCGTAACTACAGGGGACGGCTACAATGAGCAGTTCTTC | CSVTTGDGYNEQFF
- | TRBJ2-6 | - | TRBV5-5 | TGTGCCAGCAGGGTGAGGACACCTAATATCTCTGGGGCCAACGTCCTGACTTTC | CASRVRTPNISGANVLTF
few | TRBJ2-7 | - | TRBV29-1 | TGCAGCGTTGACGGTTCCGGGAGCTCCTACGAGCAGTACTTC | CSVDGSGSSYEQYF
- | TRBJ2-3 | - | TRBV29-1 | TGCAGCGCCGGTCGTTTGGATACGCAGTATTTT | CSAGRLDTQYF
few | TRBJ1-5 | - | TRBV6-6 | TGTGCCAGCAGTTACCAGGATCAGCGCACCCAGCATTTT | CASSYQDQRTQHF
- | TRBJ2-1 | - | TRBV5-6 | TGTGCCAGCAGCGGAACCACCAGCTCCTACAATGAGCAGTTCTTC | CASSGTTSSYNEQFF
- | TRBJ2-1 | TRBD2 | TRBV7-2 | TGTGCCAGCACCCCGAGAGGCGGGAGGCATGAGCAGTTCTTC | CASTPRGGRHEQFF
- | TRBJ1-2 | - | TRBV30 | TGTGCCTGGGACAGGTTGCCGGGCTATGGCTACACCTTC | CAWDRLPGYGYTF
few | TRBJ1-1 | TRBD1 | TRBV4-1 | TGCGCCAGCAGCCACCAGGACAGGCCCTACACTGAAGCTTTCTTT | CASSHQDRPYTEAFF
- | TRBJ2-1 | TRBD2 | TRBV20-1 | TGCAGTGCTAGGGGGACTAGCGGGAAAGGGTACAATGAGCAGTTCTTC | CSARGTSGKGYNEQFF
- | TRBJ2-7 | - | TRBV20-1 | TGCAGTGCTAGGAGGGGGTGGAAATACAATGAGCAGTACTTC | CSARRGWKYNEQYF
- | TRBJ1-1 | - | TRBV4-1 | TGCGCCAGCAGCCAAGCACCAACCCTGACAGGCACTGAAGCTTTCTTT | CASSQAPTLTGTEAFF
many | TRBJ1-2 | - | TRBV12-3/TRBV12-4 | TGTGCCAGCAGTTTAAACTATGGCTACACCTTC | CASSLNYGYTF
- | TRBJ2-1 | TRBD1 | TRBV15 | TGTGCCACCAGCCAACCCGGACAGGGGGGGAATGAGCAGTTCTTC | CATSQPGQGGNEQFF
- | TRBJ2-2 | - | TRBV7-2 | TGTGCCAGCAGCTTAATCCCGGCTAGTAACACCGGGAAGCTGTTTTTT | CASSLIPASNTGKLFF
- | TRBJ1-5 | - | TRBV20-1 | TGCAGTGCTAGAGATCGGCTGAATCAGCCCCAGCATTTT | CSARDRLNQPQHF
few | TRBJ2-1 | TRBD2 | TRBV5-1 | TGCGCCAGCAGCTCGGACCTGGGACTAGCCGTCAATGAGCAGTTCTTC | CASSSDLGLAVNEQFF